These T cell receptor beta chains were read from a single sample in a study of T cells expressing NK-cell markers. TCRdb reprocessed the 5' RACE reads; each CDR3 protein has one entry and no DNA is given. This sample's table has 350,000 to 450,000 distinct CDR3 sequences. What was sequenced was blood T cells: a sorted CD56 or NKG2C T cell subset, CD4+ or CD8+ T cells, or bulk PBMC T cells (not recorded which). These receptors were obtained from a man aged 18-75 years in good health. The CDR3 runs from the conserved cysteine through the conserved F or W.

j_gene: TRBJ2-2
v_gene: TRBV24-1
CDR3aa: CATNGANTGELFF

j_gene: TRBJ2-5
v_gene: TRBV20-1
CDR3aa: CSAGGAGGPDETQYF

j_gene: TRBJ2-1
v_gene: TRBV7-3
CDR3aa: CASSPQGAGGRNEQFF

j_gene: TRBJ2-2
v_gene: TRBV7-9
CDR3aa: CASSFLQGPGELFF

j_gene: TRBJ2-7
v_gene: TRBV5-1
CDR3aa: CASSLAGQLNIYEQYF

j_gene: TRBJ2-7
v_gene: TRBV2
CDR3aa: CASTTGGGYEQYF

j_gene: TRBJ2-3
v_gene: TRBV28
CDR3aa: CASNTGSTDTQYF

j_gene: TRBJ2-3
v_gene: TRBV12-3/TRBV12-4
CDR3aa: CASTPHGGLTDTQYF

j_gene: TRBJ1-2
v_gene: TRBV5-1
CDR3aa: CASSLSEEGNYGYTF

j_gene: TRBJ2-7
v_gene: TRBV3-1
CDR3aa: CASSPGPGGLSYEQYF

j_gene: TRBJ2-7
v_gene: TRBV7-2
CDR3aa: CASSPGASGGSYEQYF

j_gene: TRBJ2-2
v_gene: TRBV4-2
CDR3aa: CASSQDGTSGGPTGELFF

j_gene: TRBJ2-4
v_gene: TRBV18
CDR3aa: CASSPPQGPDIQCF

j_gene: TRBJ1-5
v_gene: TRBV12-3/TRBV12-4
CDR3aa: CASSANQGGGNQPQHF

j_gene: TRBJ1-5
v_gene: TRBV12-3/TRBV12-4
CDR3aa: CASSRGGQNSNQPQHF

j_gene: TRBJ2-1
v_gene: TRBV6-1
CDR3aa: CASSAGTSGGYNEQFF

j_gene: TRBJ2-1
v_gene: TRBV2
CDR3aa: CASNLGLAGGRSEQFF

j_gene: TRBJ2-7
v_gene: TRBV6-1
CDR3aa: CASRSEYGDEQYF

j_gene: TRBJ2-1
v_gene: TRBV11-2
CDR3aa: CASSLAQGLYSYNEQFF

j_gene: TRBJ2-7
v_gene: TRBV20-1
CDR3aa: CSASAGQGPSYEQYF

j_gene: TRBJ2-3
v_gene: TRBV4-2
CDR3aa: CASSQVGGGAGVDTQYF

j_gene: TRBJ2-2
v_gene: TRBV12-3/TRBV12-4
CDR3aa: CASSRRDRGLANTGELFF

j_gene: TRBJ2-5
v_gene: TRBV20-1
CDR3aa: CSAWDRGLEETQYF

j_gene: TRBJ1-2
v_gene: TRBV9
CDR3aa: CASSAAGVANYGYTF

j_gene: TRBJ1-6
v_gene: TRBV5-6
CDR3aa: CASSDVGLASPLHF

j_gene: TRBJ1-6
v_gene: TRBV4-2
CDR3aa: CASSQVRGTGSSPLHF

j_gene: TRBJ1-1
v_gene: TRBV20-1
CDR3aa: CSADRGTEAFF

j_gene: TRBJ2-2
v_gene: TRBV20-1
CDR3aa: CSARDRTSGGAIFTGELFF

j_gene: TRBJ2-1
v_gene: TRBV2
CDR3aa: CASSVARLETNEQFF

j_gene: TRBJ1-2
v_gene: TRBV28
CDR3aa: CASQQGGFNYGYTF

j_gene: TRBJ2-6
v_gene: TRBV19
CDR3aa: CASSSQRSGANVLTF

j_gene: TRBJ2-5
v_gene: TRBV20-1
CDR3aa: CSAAGDRETQYF

j_gene: TRBJ2-7
v_gene: TRBV7-3
CDR3aa: CASSPQPGVSYEQYF

j_gene: TRBJ1-5
v_gene: TRBV3-1
CDR3aa: CASSQGSNQPQHF

j_gene: TRBJ2-3
v_gene: TRBV9
CDR3aa: CASGPGLHTDTQYF

j_gene: TRBJ1-5
v_gene: TRBV7-9
CDR3aa: CASSLETYQPQHF

j_gene: TRBJ2-3
v_gene: TRBV6-1
CDR3aa: CASSTGLGFSDTQYF

j_gene: TRBJ1-2
v_gene: TRBV20-1
CDR3aa: CSARHHQGPYGYTF

j_gene: TRBJ2-2
v_gene: TRBV12-3/TRBV12-4
CDR3aa: CASSLSSSGGASGELFF

j_gene: TRBJ2-7
v_gene: TRBV20-1
CDR3aa: CSAWDRGNYEQYF

j_gene: TRBJ2-1
v_gene: TRBV2
CDR3aa: CASSLQTWGEQFF

j_gene: TRBJ2-2
v_gene: TRBV11-2
CDR3aa: CASSLALAAGELFF

j_gene: TRBJ2-7
v_gene: TRBV12-3/TRBV12-4
CDR3aa: CASSLESGDYEQYF

j_gene: TRBJ2-3
v_gene: TRBV18
CDR3aa: CASSPRTGGVGEDTQYF

j_gene: TRBJ1-5
v_gene: TRBV24-1
CDR3aa: CATSDRRQSGNQPQHF

j_gene: TRBJ2-7
v_gene: TRBV11-1
CDR3aa: CASSFDRTEQYF

j_gene: TRBJ1-2
v_gene: TRBV10-3
CDR3aa: CAISAGTAKVNYGYTF

j_gene: TRBJ2-5
v_gene: TRBV5-6
CDR3aa: CASYWLAGSYETQYF

j_gene: TRBJ2-2
v_gene: TRBV5-1
CDR3aa: CASSLIAGKTGELFF

j_gene: TRBJ2-4
v_gene: TRBV11-2
CDR3aa: CASSLNPGGAKNIQYF

j_gene: TRBJ2-7
v_gene: TRBV12-3/TRBV12-4
CDR3aa: CASSRQGGSYEQYF

j_gene: TRBJ2-2
v_gene: TRBV7-2
CDR3aa: CASSGTTTGELFF

j_gene: TRBJ2-3
v_gene: TRBV28
CDR3aa: CASSLQGGLTDTQYF

j_gene: TRBJ2-3
v_gene: TRBV10-3
CDR3aa: CAINLAGGQSDTQYF

j_gene: TRBJ2-7
v_gene: TRBV11-1
CDR3aa: CASSLDTGGYEQYF

j_gene: TRBJ2-3
v_gene: TRBV18
CDR3aa: CASSPLSGITDTQYF

j_gene: TRBJ2-1
v_gene: TRBV6-6
CDR3aa: CASSYPRGEQFF

j_gene: TRBJ1-2
v_gene: TRBV19
CDR3aa: CASSMARHRAHGYTF

j_gene: TRBJ2-1
v_gene: TRBV9
CDR3aa: CASSAPRGGQLSSYNEQFF

j_gene: TRBJ2-3
v_gene: TRBV7-9
CDR3aa: CASRLLAGSTDTQYF